The next 32 T cell receptor beta chains were all read from a single sample in a study of T cells after yellow fever vaccination. MiXCR, run by TCRdb on the 5' RACE reads, gives a single entry per CDR3 protein. In the table there are about 350,000 distinct CDR3 sequences, around an eighth of which are singletons. This specimen consisted of CD4+ T cells sorted from PBMCs, obtained 15 days after the yellow fever booster vaccination. The receptors derive from a man between 18 and 35 years old who received the YFV17D yellow fever vaccine.

The chain combines TRBV28 with TRBJ2-3, with D maybe TRBD2 (5 bases). The CDR3 loop spans 16 amino acids. Trimming pared 4 bases from V and 0 bases from J, leaving 14 bases between. CDR1 is MDHEN and CDR2 is SYDVKM in the germline V gene. The CDR3 DNA reads as TGTGCCAGCAGTTACTCGGGAACCCGTAGCACAGATACGCAGTATTTT. Translating it yields CASSYSGTRSTDTQYF.

The sample holds a few counts of this clonotype. The rearrangement joins TRBV5-1 to TRBJ2-1; 7 bases are a match to TRBD2. CDR3 length: 13 amino acids. CDR1 is SGHRS and CDR2 is YFSETQ in the germline V gene. V was clipped by 3 bases and J by 5 bases; unmatched bases: 2. CDR3 bases: TGCGCCAGCAGCTGGGGGACTAACAATGAGCAGTTCTTC. It codes for CASSWGTNNEQFF.

In this sample, this clonotype turned up a few times. In nucleotides, the CDR3 is TGTGCCAGCAGTCCGGATCCGGGCTATGGCTACACCTTC. Residues: CASSPDPGYGYTF. The chain employs TRBV6-5 and TRBJ1-2; D gene unclear. The CDR3 consists of 13 residues. Germline V CDR1 and CDR2: MNHEY, SVGAGI. V was trimmed by 5 bases and J by 4 bases, leaving 11 bases between them.

The rearrangement links TRBV7-2 to TRBJ1-1, with D unresolved. The CDR3 runs 12 residues. The V end was cut by 4 bases, the J end by 13 bases, with 16 bases between. Germline V CDR1 and CDR2: SGHTA, FQGNSA. CDR3: CASSSSVERGFF. CDR3 nucleotides: TGTGCCAGCAGCTCAAGCGTGGAACGGGGTTTCTTT.

This rearrangement joins TRBV20-1 to TRBJ2-5; 12 bases line up with TRBD2. The CDR3 has 15 amino acids. V lost 0 bases to trimming and J lost 4 bases; unmatched junction nucleotides: 3. The V gene's germline CDR1 is DFQATT and CDR2 SNEGSKA (reference sequence). The CDR3 nucleotides read TGCAGTGCTAGAGATCGGACTAGCGGGGCAGAGACCCAGTACTTC. Translating gives CSARDRTSGAETQYF.

The V gene is TRBV7-3, the J gene TRBJ2-3; D gene unclear. V gave up 6 bases and J gave up 2 bases, with 15 bases separating them. The length of the CDR3 is 15 residues. The V gene's germline CDR1 is SGHTA and CDR2 FQGTGA. The CDR3 protein is CASSSARTTTDTQYF. Written as DNA, the CDR3 is TGTGCCAGCAGTTCGGCTCGGACGACCACAGATACGCAGTATTTT.

This clonotype has more than one count but fewer than ten. The chain employs TRBV25-1 and TRBJ1-2; TRBD1 agrees at 9 bases. V was pared by 0 bases and J by 6 bases, with 5 bases of the junction left unmatched. This CDR3 region has 15 residues. Germline assignment: CDR1 MGHDK and CDR2 SYGVNS. CDR3 sequence (DNA): TGTGCCAGCAGTGAATACGCGACAGGGGGGAATGGCTACACCTTC. Translated: CASSEYATGGNGYTF.

V gene TRBV10-3 combines with J gene TRBJ2-7; 13 bases align to TRBD2. CDR1 is ENHRY, CDR2 SYGVKD, per germline. The trim removed 10 bases at V and 3 bases at J, leaving 3 bases unmatched. The CDR3 length is 13 residues. The CDR3 DNA is TGTGCCACCCGACTAGCGGGGGGCTACGAGCAGTACTTC. Amino acids: CATRLAGGYEQYF.

This chain connects TRBV4-2 to TRBJ1-2; D is undetermined. The germline V and J ends were trimmed by 1 base and 8 bases, with 14 bases remaining between them. This CDR3 spans 14 amino acids. Germline V gene sequence: CDR1 LGHNA, CDR2 YNFKEQ. The CDR3 is CASSQVPEPLGYTF. The CDR3 DNA reads as TGTGCCAGCAGCCAAGTGCCAGAACCCTTGGGCTACACCTTC.

The V and J genes are TRBV5-5 and TRBJ1-2; D might be TRBD1 (6 bases). V was shortened by 2 bases and J by 7 bases, with 15 bases between the two germline ends. The germline V gene has CDR1 SGHKS and CDR2 YYEKEE (reference sequence). This CDR3 contains 14 residues. This CDR3 reads CASSFSPGESGYTF. The DNA of the CDR3 is TGTGCCAGCAGCTTCTCGCCAGGGGAGAGTGGCTACACCTTC. Supplemented by reference TRBV5-5 and TRBJ1-2, the full variable domain reads DAGVTQSPTHLIKTRGQQVTLRCSPISGHKSVSWYQQVLGQGPQFIFQYYEKEERGRGNFPDRFSARQFPNYSSELNVNALLLGDSALYLCASSFSPGESGYTFGSGTRLTVV.

The chain recombines TRBV24-1 with TRBJ2-3, with TRBD1 matching 8 bases. Germline loops: CDR1 KGHDR, CDR2 SFDVKD. After removal of 3 bases from V and 6 bases from J, the junction contained 7 bases not matched to a gene. This CDR3 region has 15 residues. Written as DNA, the CDR3 is TGTGCCACCAGTGATCCAGGGGGCTGGTGGGATACGCAGTATTTT. Translated: CATSDPGGWWDTQYF.

This sequence joins TRBV6-2 or TRBV6-3 and TRBJ1-5; D may be TRBD1 (5 bases). From germline, CDR1 is MNHEY and CDR2 SVGEGT. V lost 7 bases to trimming and J lost 5 bases, with 18 bases between them. The CDR3 is 15 amino acids. The DNA of the CDR3 is TGTGCCAGCACTCCCGCAGGGAGGGCCCATCAGCCCCAGCATTTT. This codes for CASTPAGRAHQPQHF.

CDR3 in amino acids: CAIAGTISTDTQYF. The CDR3 DNA reads TGTGCCATAGCCGGGACCATAAGCACAGATACGCAGTATTTT. The rearrangement joins TRBV10-3 to TRBJ2-3; perhaps D is TRBD1 or TRBD2 (5 bases each). Trimming removed 9 bases from V and 0 bases from J, with 13 bases in between. The CDR3 is 14 amino acids. Germline V gene lookup returns CDR1 ENHRY and CDR2 SYGVKD.

This clonotype was seen at least ten times. The V gene is TRBV10-3, the J gene TRBJ2-3; no reliable D call. The CDR3 consists of 11 residues. V was cut by 11 bases and J by 0 bases, with 6 bases left in between. Per germline, CDR1 ENHRY and CDR2 SYGVKD. The CDR3, as DNA: TGTGCCGATCCTAGCACAGATACGCAGTATTTT. Its translation: CADPSTDTQYF.

This rearrangement joins TRBV7-9 to TRBJ1-6; D gene unclear. CDR3 length: 14 amino acids. Trimming removed 1 base from V and 7 bases from J, with 8 bases in between. Per the germline V gene, CDR1 is SEHNR and CDR2 is FQNEAQ (reference sequence). Here the CDR3 DNA reads TGTGCCAGCAGCTTAGGAGCCACCAATTCACCCCTCCACTTT. As protein: CASSLGATNSPLHF.

The chain has TRBV5-1 and TRBJ2-2, with D possibly matching TRBD1 (6 bases). Looked up from germline, CDR1 is SGHRS and CDR2 is YFSETQ. V was clipped by 4 bases and J by 7 bases, with 11 bases between them. The CDR3 length is 13 residues. The CDR3 DNA sequence: TGCGCCAGCAGCAACAGGGACGACGGGGAGCTGTTTTTT. Translation: CASSNRDDGELFF.

This clonotype showed up just a few times. The chain has TRBV5-1 and TRBJ2-3; D uncertain. CDR3 length: 15 amino acids. With 1 base removed from V and 1 base from J, the gap between germline ends came to 10 bases. Germline CDR1 reads SGHRS; CDR2 reads YFSETQ. The CDR3 DNA is TGCGCCAGCAGCTTGAGGCCTCTACGCACAGATACGCAGTATTTT. Translated, it gives CASSLRPLRTDTQYF. Complete variable domain (other parts from reference TRBV5-1 and TRBJ2-3): KAGVTQTPRYLIKTRGQQVTLSCSPISGHRSVSWYQQTPGQGLQFLFEYFSETQRNKGNFPGRFSGRQFSNSRSEMNVSTLELGDSALYLCASSLRPLRTDTQYFGPGTRLTVL.

This clonotype was found a few times. This sequence joins TRBV6-2 or TRBV6-3 and TRBJ2-7, with unresolved D. Germline CDR1 is MNHEY and CDR2 is SVGEGT. V lost 2 bases and J 3 bases, leaving 8 bases between the germline ends. CDR3 length equals 13 residues. DNA of the CDR3: TGTGCCAGCAGTTACAGGGAAAACTACGAGCAGTACGTC. Encoded protein: CASSYRENYEQYV.

The sample holds many counts of this clonotype. The chain employs TRBV7-9 and TRBJ2-5; D not resolved. The CDR3 covers 12 residues. Germline V CDR1 and CDR2: SEHNR, FQNEAQ (reference sequence). V lost 5 bases and J 5 bases, leaving 9 bases between the germline ends. The CDR3 sequence: CASSPAGETQYF. The CDR3 DNA sequence: TGTGCCAGCAGCCCGGCAGGCGAGACCCAGTACTTC.

This clonotype was observed a handful of times. This chain links TRBV20-1 with TRBJ2-5; perhaps TRBD2 as D (6 bases). Trimming stripped 6 bases from V and 4 bases from J, with 18 bases between. The CDR3 has 14 amino acids. CDR1 and CDR2 from the germline V gene are DFQATT and SNEGSKA (reference sequence). The CDR3 spells CSASRGIVSETQYF. Here the CDR3 DNA reads TGCAGTGCCAGCCGGGGGATAGTGTCAGAGACCCAGTACTTC.

The CDR3 coding sequence is TGTGCCATCAGTGAGTTAAGGGGGACAGGTTTAATCGTTGAAGATACGCAGTATTTT. Translated: CAISELRGTGLIVEDTQYF. V usage is TRBV10-3 and J usage is TRBJ2-3; 8 nucleotides align to TRBD1. CDR3 length: 19 amino acids. V lost 1 base and J lost 5; bases outside the gene matches: 17. Germline CDR1 ENHRY, CDR2 SYGVKD.

The rearrangement links TRBV7-2 to TRBJ2-3, with TRBD1 matching over 9 bases. CDR3 length: 13 residues. With V trimmed by 6 bases and J by 5 bases, 3 bases remained unmatched. The germline gives CDR1 SGHTA, CDR2 FQGNSA. The CDR3 sequence is CASSRQGVDTQYF. CDR3 sequence (DNA): TGTGCCAGCAGTCGACAGGGGGTAGATACGCAGTATTTT.

V is TRBV6-5 and J is TRBJ1-5, with 11 bases identical to TRBD1. The CDR3 consists of 17 residues. CDR1 is MNHEY, CDR2 SVGAGI, per germline. V lost 6 bases to trimming and J lost 8 bases; unmatched junction nucleotides: 15. DNA of the CDR3: TGTGCCAGCAGCCGAAACCTGGGACAGGGGGACACTAAGCCCCAGCATTTT. Protein product: CASSRNLGQGDTKPQHF.

The table lists this clonotype with a few counts. The chain couples TRBV5-1 to TRBJ2-5; possible D gene TRBD2, 5 bases. The CDR3 consists of 14 residues. Germline values: CDR1 SGHRS, CDR2 YFSETQ. V was shortened by 2 bases and J by 7 bases, with 15 bases between the two germline ends. The CDR3 loop reads CASSFSSVRSTQYF. In DNA form, the CDR3 reads TGCGCCAGCAGCTTCAGTAGCGTCCGGTCGACCCAGTACTTC.

The CDR3, as DNA: TGTGCCAGCAGCGTAGGACAGCTCACCGGGGAGCTGTTTTTT. Residues: CASSVGQLTGELFF. The J gene is TRBJ2-2, the V gene TRBV9; TRBD1 might be the D (5 bases). Between the trimmed V and J ends, which lost 0 bases and 4 bases, there was a span of 7 bases. CDR1 and CDR2 (germline): SGDLS, YYNGEE. The CDR3 covers 14 residues.

This clonotype was seen repeatedly, ten times or more. The chain joins TRBV27 to TRBJ2-4, with D hard to call. CDR1 and CDR2 from the germline V gene are MNHEY and SMNVEV (reference sequence). Trimming removed 5 bases from V and 0 bases from J, with 11 bases in between. The CDR3 consists of 15 residues. In DNA form, the CDR3 reads TGTGCCAGCAGTGTAGACTCACTAGCCAAAAACATTCAGTACTTC. It is translated as CASSVDSLAKNIQYF.

The rearrangement uses TRBV5-1 and TRBJ2-1; TRBD2 matches 14 bases. CDR1 and CDR2 (germline): SGHRS, YFSETQ. The trim removed 3 bases at V and 5 bases at J, leaving 10 bases unmatched. CDR3 length: 18 amino acids. CDR3 protein: CASSSKTSGGAGDNEQFF. In nucleotides, the CDR3 is TGCGCCAGCAGCTCCAAGACTAGCGGGGGGGCCGGGGACAATGAGCAGTTCTTC.

This clonotype occurred a few times. CDR3 coding DNA: TGTGCCAGCTCACCCACCACCGGGGGTAATTCACCCCTCCACTTT. This codes for CASSPTTGGNSPLHF. This chain joins TRBV18 and TRBJ1-6; D may be TRBD1 (5 bases). The CDR3 consists of 15 residues. Germline V lookup: CDR1 KGHSH, CDR2 LQKENI. V was shortened by 3 bases and J by 6 bases, with 12 bases between the two germline ends.

This clonotype came up a few times. The genes are TRBV20-1 and TRBJ1-2; 7 bases are shared with TRBD1. V was clipped by 5 bases and J by 0 bases; unmatched bases: 6. CDR3 length equals 14 residues. CDR1 DFQATT and CDR2 SNEGSKA come from the germline V gene (reference sequence). CDR3 protein: CSALQGDPNYGYTF. The CDR3 region has the DNA TGCAGTGCTCTTCAGGGGGATCCTAACTATGGCTACACCTTC.

V usage is TRBV5-1 and J usage is TRBJ2-5; 8 nucleotides align to TRBD2. Germline V gene sequence: CDR1 SGHRS, CDR2 YFSETQ. The CDR3 is 16 amino acids. Trimming took 5 bases from V and 5 from J; bases not matched to a gene: 14. CDR3: CASSTSPGGAGETQYF. CDR3 nucleotide sequence: TGCGCCAGCAGTACCTCTCCCGGGGGGGCCGGGGAGACCCAGTACTTC. The full variable domain, with the rest looked up from reference TRBV5-1 and TRBJ2-5, is KAGVTQTPRYLIKTRGQQVTLSCSPISGHRSVSWYQQTPGQGLQFLFEYFSETQRNKGNFPGRFSGRQFSNSRSEMNVSTLELGDSALYLCASSTSPGGAGETQYFGPGTRLLVL.

The CDR3 sequence is CAISEEGGYTF. CDR3 in DNA: TGTGCCATCAGTGAGGAGGGGGGCTACACCTTC. V and J are TRBV10-3 and TRBJ1-2; weak D call: TRBD1 (5 bases). V gave up 2 bases and J gave up 8 bases, with 6 bases separating them. The CDR3 length is 11 residues. From germline, CDR1 is ENHRY and CDR2 SYGVKD.

The chain carries TRBV20-1 and TRBJ2-7; no clear D. The CDR3 sequence is 13 residues long. Germline V gene data show CDR1 as DFQATT and CDR2 as SNEGSKA (reference sequence). The V gene lost 3 bases and the J gene lost 0 bases, with 9 bases spanning the gap. CDR3 coding DNA: TGCAGTGCTAGGCATTTAATCTCCTACGAGCAGTACTTC. Protein: CSARHLISYEQYF.